This passage covers 30 T cell receptor beta chains from one sample sequenced in a study of T cell responses to AZD1222 COVID-19 vaccine (dated by TCRdb to the early 2020s). The library was produced with the immunoSEQ multiplex PCR assay. The source is immuneACCESS, and TCRdb retained only in-frame sequences with V and J called. Part of the clones is not carried over; for the studies checked, unresolved V genes explain less than half of this, and the remainder is unexplained. A total of about 140,000 clones appear in this sample, 85% to 95% of them only once. In total, the top ten clones hold around 0.9% of the sample. The time point label here, explained by the study, means: baseline before first vaccination. The sample's treatment or condition, from its label and the paper: meningococcal conjugate vaccine given as trial control. The sample was peripheral blood, taken on day 0 of MenACWY control vaccination. These receptors all stem from an adult in good health.

The chain employs TRBV24-1 and TRBJ2-1; 12 nucleotides align to TRBD2. The germline V gene encodes CDR1 KGHDR and CDR2 SFDVKD. This CDR3 spans 17 amino acids. Trimming took 4 bases from V and 5 from J; bases not matched to a gene: 8. CDR3 DNA: TGTGCCACCAGTGACTCCCAGACTAGCGGGGGCCACAATGAGCAGTTCTTC. Protein sequence: CATSDSQTSGGHNEQFF.

Concerning this clone: This sample includes further DNA sequences coding for the same CDR3. This rearrangement joins TRBV5-1 to TRBJ1-2; 8 bases align to TRBD1. V was pared by 2 bases and J by 3 bases, with 0 bases of the junction left unmatched. The CDR3 consists of 13 residues. Germline CDR1 reads SGHRS; CDR2 reads YFSETQ. This chain's CDR3 is CASSLQGDYGYTF. As DNA, the CDR3 is TGCGCCAGCAGCTTACAGGGGGACTATGGCTACACCTTC. The variable domain in full, with the rest retrieved from reference TRBV5-1 and TRBJ1-2, is KAGVTQTPRYLIKTRGQQVTLSCSPISGHRSVSWYQQTPGQGLQFLFEYFSETQRNKGNFPGRFSGRQFSNSRSEMNVSTLELGDSALYLCASSLQGDYGYTFGSGTRLTVV.

On this clone itself: Compared with germline, one end of the junction differs, possibly owing to a read error. V is TRBV30 and J is TRBJ1-5; D may be TRBD1 (6 bases). This CDR3 has 18 amino acids. From germline, CDR1 is GTSNPN and CDR2 SVGIG (reference sequence). CDR3 in amino acids: CAWSVWGAQTNSHQPQHF. The DNA for the CDR3 is TGTGCCTGGAGTGTATGGGGGGCCCAGACTAATAGCCATCAGCCCCAGCATTTT.

This CDR3 reads CSVDKGVETQYF. CDR3 DNA sequence: TGCAGCGTTGATAAGGGAGTGGAGACCCAGTACTTC. The chain links TRBV29-1 to TRBJ2-5; a weak D match, TRBD2 (5 bases). The CDR3 runs 12 residues. Trimming removed 3 bases from V and 5 bases from J, with 10 bases in between. CDR1 SQVTM and CDR2 ANQGSEA come from the germline V gene.

The V call is TRBV28, the J call TRBJ1-2; D is unclear. Germline V CDR1 and CDR2: MDHEN, SYDVKM. The CDR3 sequence is 12 residues long. Trimming removed 10 bases from V and 7 bases from J, with 16 bases in between. As DNA, the CDR3 is TGTGCCACCCGGATCGCGCGGCGTGGCTACACCTTC. Translating it yields CATRIARRGYTF.

J is TRBJ1-2 and V is TRBV25-1, with D perhaps matching TRBD1 (5 bases). CDR3 length: 13 residues. Germline CDR1 MGHDK, CDR2 SYGVNS. Deletions cut 6 bases from V and 6 bases from J, with 14 bases between. As DNA, the CDR3 is TGTGCCAGCAGGGTGTCGGGGGGGAATGGCTACACCTTC. As protein: CASRVSGGNGYTF.

The V call is TRBV7-8, the J call TRBJ1-2; D is ambiguous. From germline, CDR1 is SGHVS and CDR2 FQNEAQ. The CDR3 totals 14 residues. V was pared by 1 base and J by 0 bases, with 6 bases between. The CDR3 is CASSLGHTNYGYTF. CDR3 DNA sequence: TGTGCCAGCAGCTTAGGACATACTAACTATGGCTACACCTTC.

The chain is built from TRBV20-1 and TRBJ2-5; no definite D call. The CDR3 has 11 amino acids. Trimming cost V 3 bases and J 1 base, with 3 bases left between them. CDR1 is DFQATT, CDR2 SNEGSKA, per germline (reference sequence). The CDR3 loop is CSASPQETQYF. Here the CDR3 DNA reads TGCAGTGCTAGCCCCCAAGAGACCCAGTACTTC.

This clone was found once. The rearrangement joins TRBV6-2 or TRBV6-3 to TRBJ2-1; 8 bases match TRBD2. The trim removed 0 bases at V and 4 bases at J, leaving 11 bases unmatched. Germline V gives CDR1 MNHEY, CDR2 SVGEGT. The CDR3 is made up of 18 amino acids. Here the CDR3 reads CASSYSAGRGRGYNEQFF. CDR3 in DNA: TGTGCCAGCAGTTACTCCGCCGGGAGGGGCCGAGGGTACAATGAGCAGTTCTTC.

J is TRBJ1-1 and V is TRBV21-1. TRBV21-1 has pseudogene status. The CDR3 runs to 14 residues. The CDR3, as DNA: TGTGCCAGCAGCAAACCGGGGGCGATCACTGAAGCTTTCTTT. It is translated as CASSKPGAITEAFF.

The CDR3 DNA is TGTGCCAGCAGCCCTTTGACTATGAACACTGAAGCTTTCTTT. This encodes CASSPLTMNTEAFF. The chain joins TRBV14 to TRBJ1-1; no clear D. In germline, CDR1 is SGHDN, CDR2 FVKESK. With 4 bases removed from V and 0 bases from J, the gap between germline ends came to 9 bases. The CDR3 totals 14 residues.

This chain joins TRBV6-1 and TRBJ2-7; possibly TRBD2 for D (5 bases). The germline CDR1 and CDR2 sequences are MNHNS and SASEGT. V shed 1 base and J shed 4 bases, with 14 bases lying between them. The CDR3 consists of 15 residues. The CDR3 reads CASSEGGGQEYEQYF. The CDR3 nucleotides read TGTGCCAGCAGTGAAGGTGGCGGGCAAGAATACGAGCAGTACTTC.

The gene calls are TRBV5-1 and TRBJ2-1; 10 positions agree with TRBD2. CDR3 size: 16 residues. The junction had 12 bases not matched to a gene; V was cut back by 4 bases and J by 8 bases. The germline V gene encodes CDR1 SGHRS and CDR2 YFSETQ. Here the CDR3 reads CASSKELAGGQDEQFF. The CDR3 DNA sequence: TGCGCCAGCAGCAAAGAGTTAGCGGGGGGCCAGGATGAGCAGTTCTTC.

This rearrangement joins TRBV9 to TRBJ1-1, with TRBD1 matching over 7 bases. The CDR3 has 15 amino acids. Germline assignment: CDR1 SGDLS and CDR2 YYNGEE. The J segment lost 6 bases and the V segment lost 0 bases, leaving 8 bases of the junction unmatched. CDR3 sequence: CASSVGAGGAAEAFF. CDR3 in DNA: TGTGCCAGCAGCGTAGGGGCAGGGGGGGCCGCTGAAGCTTTCTTT.

The V gene is TRBV9, the J gene TRBJ1-1; D uncertain. Trimming pared 4 bases from V and 0 bases from J, leaving 16 bases between. The CDR3 length is 16 residues. The germline CDR1 and CDR2 sequences are SGDLS and YYNGEE. The CDR3: CASSPGGRLMNTEAFF. The CDR3 DNA reads as TGTGCCAGCAGCCCAGGAGGCAGGCTCATGAACACTGAAGCTTTCTTT.

In this sample, this clone turned up once. In DNA, the CDR3 is TGTGCCAGCACCGACGCACTCACAGGGGTAGGTGGCTACACCTTC. Its protein product is CASTDALTGVGGYTF. The chain combines TRBV2 with TRBJ1-2; 7 bases fit TRBD1. This CDR3 has 15 residues. J gave up 7 bases and V 7 bases, and 15 bases lay outside the gene matches. Germline loops: CDR1 SNHLY, CDR2 FYNNEI.

The CDR3 protein is CASSMGGMAKNIQYF. The CDR3 DNA reads as TGTGCCAGTAGTATGGGAGGGATGGCCAAAAACATTCAGTACTTC. This chain uses TRBV19 with TRBJ2-4, with TRBD2 identical over 7 bases. Trimming took 3 bases from V and 1 from J; bases not matched to a gene: 3. Germline V gives CDR1 LNHDA, CDR2 SQIVND (reference sequence). CDR3 length: 15 amino acids.

This chain uses TRBV27 with TRBJ2-3; D gene uncertain. The germline V gene has CDR1 MNHEY and CDR2 SMNVEV (reference sequence). The length of the CDR3 is 14 residues. Trimming shortened V by 5 bases and J by 0 bases, and 9 bases separated the two germline ends. CDR3 DNA: TGTGCCAGCAGTCCCCGAACGAGCACAGATACGCAGTATTTT. Translating gives CASSPRTSTDTQYF.

This sequence joins TRBV27 and TRBJ1-3; D is unresolved. Trimming cost V 5 bases and J 0 bases, with 8 bases left between them. Germline loops: CDR1 MNHEY, CDR2 SMNVEV (reference sequence). CDR3 length: 14 amino acids. The CDR3 DNA sequence: TGTGCCAGCAGTAGACTGAACTCTGGAAACACCATATATTTT. Translating it yields CASSRLNSGNTIYF.

The chain uses TRBV7-8 and TRBJ2-7; 7 bases map to TRBD1. The CDR3 length is 14 residues. V was clipped by 5 bases and J by 4 bases; unmatched bases: 8. Germline loops: CDR1 SGHVS, CDR2 FQNEAQ. CDR3 in DNA: TGTGCCAGCAGCCTCCGGGACAGACAATACGAGCAGTACTTC. Amino acid sequence: CASSLRDRQYEQYF.

This rearrangement joins TRBV6-2 or TRBV6-3 to TRBJ2-2, with TRBD2 as a possible D gene (6 bases). The CDR3 runs 15 residues. CDR1 is MNHEY, CDR2 SVGEGT, per germline. V was trimmed by 4 bases and J by 0 bases, leaving 9 bases between them. The CDR3 is CASSSGTPNTGELFF. For the CDR3, the DNA is TGTGCCAGCAGTTCCGGGACTCCGAACACCGGGGAGCTGTTTTTT.

The chain has TRBV6-1 and TRBJ1-5, with a tentative D call TRBD1 (5 bases). The CDR3 is 15 amino acids. V lost 2 bases and J 1 base, leaving 9 bases between the germline ends. Germline CDR1 is MNHNS and CDR2 is SASEGT. Here the CDR3 DNA reads TGTGCCAGCAGTGAATCCCCAGGGAGCAATCAGCCCCAGCATTTT. It is translated as CASSESPGSNQPQHF.

The chain is built from TRBV4-3 and TRBJ1-2; the D gene is possibly TRBD1 (6 bases). V was shortened by 0 bases and J by 3 bases, with 14 bases between the two germline ends. Germline V gene data show CDR1 as LGHNA and CDR2 as YSLEER. The CDR3 spans 16 residues. The CDR3 region is CASSQDLTGIYYGYTF. The CDR3 nucleotides are TGCGCCAGCAGCCAAGATTTGACAGGCATCTACTATGGCTACACCTTC.

V is TRBV13 and J is TRBJ2-7; D is ambiguous. Germline V gene sequence: CDR1 PRHDT, CDR2 FYEKMQ (reference sequence). There are 12 residues in the CDR3. V lost 5 bases and J lost 3, with 8 bases in between. In nucleotides, the CDR3 is TGTGCCAGCAGCCTCCGCCGCTACGAGCAGTACTTC. It specifies CASSLRRYEQYF.

The CDR3 coding sequence is TGTGCCAGCGCCGGGAGCCCAAGGAGGACTGAAGCTTTCTTT. Translation: CASAGSPRRTEAFF. This chain links TRBV19 with TRBJ1-1, with D uncertain. Trimming stripped 9 bases from V and 5 bases from J, with 19 bases between. CDR1 is LNHDA and CDR2 is SQIVND in the germline V gene (reference sequence). The CDR3 is 14 amino acids.

The chain couples TRBV5-8 to TRBJ1-4, with D possibly TRBD1 on 5 matching bases. In germline, CDR1 is SGHTS, CDR2 YDEGEE. The CDR3 has 13 residues. Trimming shortened V by 4 bases and J by 5 bases, and 9 bases separated the two germline ends. The CDR3 DNA reads TGTGCCAGCAGCCCGCGGGACAATGAAAAACTGTTTTTT. Its protein is CASSPRDNEKLFF.

The chain links TRBV6-2 or TRBV6-3 to TRBJ2-7; the D gene is possibly TRBD2 (6 bases). The V gene's germline CDR1 is MNHEY and CDR2 SVGEGT. CDR3 length: 14 residues. Trimming pared 0 bases from V and 5 bases from J, leaving 11 bases between. As DNA, the CDR3 is TGTGCCAGCAGTTACTCGAGTACTAGCCACGAGCAGTACTTC. This encodes CASSYSSTSHEQYF.

The chain links TRBV9 to TRBJ1-2; TRBD1 matches 9 bases. The CDR3 is 16 amino acids. Looked up from germline, CDR1 is SGDLS and CDR2 is YYNGEE. V lost 4 bases, J lost 2 bases, and 9 bases stayed unmatched. CDR3 protein: CASSPRPGQGNYGYTF. The DNA of the CDR3 is TGTGCCAGCAGCCCGCGCCCGGGACAGGGAAACTATGGCTACACCTTC. The full variable domain, in which reference TRBV9 and TRBJ1-2 provide the parts outside the CDR3, is DSGVTQTPKHLITATGQRVTLRCSPRSGDLSVYWYQQSLDQGLQFLIQYYNGEERAKGNILERFSAQQFPDLHSELNLSSLELGDSALYFCASSPRPGQGNYGYTFGSGTRLTVV.

The genes are TRBV10-1 and TRBJ2-1, with 11 bases aligning to TRBD2. With V trimmed by 1 base and J by 7 bases, 3 bases remained unmatched. This CDR3 comprises 15 residues. Germline-derived CDR1 and CDR2 are WNHNN and SYGVQD (reference sequence). In nucleotides, the CDR3 is TGCGCCAGCAGTGAGTTCACTAGCGGGAGTAATGAGCAGTTCTTC. It encodes CASSEFTSGSNEQFF.

The chain joins TRBV27 to TRBJ2-2; 9 bases are a match to TRBD1. The CDR3 totals 16 residues. V shed 3 bases and J 1 base; nucleotides not matched to a gene: 3. CDR1 is MNHEY and CDR2 is SMNVEV in the germline V gene (reference sequence). This chain's CDR3 is CASSFGGQGNTGELFF. The CDR3 nucleotides are TGTGCCAGCAGTTTTGGGGGACAGGGGAACACCGGGGAGCTGTTTTTT.